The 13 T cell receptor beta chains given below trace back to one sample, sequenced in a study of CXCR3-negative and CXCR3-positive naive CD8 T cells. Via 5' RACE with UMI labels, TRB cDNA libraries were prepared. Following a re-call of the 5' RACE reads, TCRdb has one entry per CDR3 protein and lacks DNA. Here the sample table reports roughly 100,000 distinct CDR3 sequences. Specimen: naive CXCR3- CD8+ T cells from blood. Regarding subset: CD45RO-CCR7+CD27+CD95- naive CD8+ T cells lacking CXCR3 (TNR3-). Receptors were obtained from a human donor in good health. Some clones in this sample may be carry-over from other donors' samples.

CDR3: CASRLGQSASYEQYF. The chain recombines TRBV5-4 with TRBJ2-7. This CDR3 is 15 amino acids long. CDR1 and CDR2 from the germline V gene are SGHNT and YYREEE (reference sequence).

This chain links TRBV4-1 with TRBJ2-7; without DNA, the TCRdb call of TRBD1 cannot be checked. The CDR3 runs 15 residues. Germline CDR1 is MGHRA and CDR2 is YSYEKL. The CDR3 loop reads CASCQSEETAYEQYF.

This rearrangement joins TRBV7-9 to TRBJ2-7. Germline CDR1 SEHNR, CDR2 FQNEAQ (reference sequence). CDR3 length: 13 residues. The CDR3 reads CPSSSQEHYEQYF.

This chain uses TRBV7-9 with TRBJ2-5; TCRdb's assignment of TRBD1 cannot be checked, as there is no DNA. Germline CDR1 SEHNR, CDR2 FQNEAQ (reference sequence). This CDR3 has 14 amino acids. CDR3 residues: CASSYGQDQETQYF. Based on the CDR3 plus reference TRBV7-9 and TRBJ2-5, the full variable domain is DTGVSQNPRHKITKRGQNVTFRCDPISEHNRLYWYRQTLGQGPEFLTYFQNEAQLEKSRLLSDRFSAERPKGSFSTLEIQRTEQGDSAMYLCASSYGQDQETQYFGPGTRLLVL.

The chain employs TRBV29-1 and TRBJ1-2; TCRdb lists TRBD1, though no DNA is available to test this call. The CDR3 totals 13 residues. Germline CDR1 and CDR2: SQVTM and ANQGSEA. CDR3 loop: CSASGQGVYGYTF.

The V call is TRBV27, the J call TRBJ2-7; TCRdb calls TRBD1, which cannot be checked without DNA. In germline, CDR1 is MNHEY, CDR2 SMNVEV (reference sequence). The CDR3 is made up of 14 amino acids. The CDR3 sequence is CASRPFEGAYEQYF.

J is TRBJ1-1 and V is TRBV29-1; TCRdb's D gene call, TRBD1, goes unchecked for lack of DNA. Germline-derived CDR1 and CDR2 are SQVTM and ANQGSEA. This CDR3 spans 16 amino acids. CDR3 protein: CSVEDPKTGAEPEAFF. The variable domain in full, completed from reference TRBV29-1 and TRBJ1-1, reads SAVISQKPSRDICQRGTSLTIQCQVDSQVTMMFWYRQQPGQSLTLIATANQGSEATYESGFVIDKFPISRPNLTFSTLTVSNMSPEDSSIYLCSVEDPKTGAEPEAFFGQGTRLTVV.

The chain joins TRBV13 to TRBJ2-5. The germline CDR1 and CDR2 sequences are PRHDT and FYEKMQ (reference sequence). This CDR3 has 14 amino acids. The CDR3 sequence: CASSLVQFQETQYF.

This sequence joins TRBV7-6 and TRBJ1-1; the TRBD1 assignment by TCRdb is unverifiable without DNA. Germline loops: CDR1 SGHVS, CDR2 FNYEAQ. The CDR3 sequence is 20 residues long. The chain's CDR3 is CASSLGGGGDLIPSSTEAFF.

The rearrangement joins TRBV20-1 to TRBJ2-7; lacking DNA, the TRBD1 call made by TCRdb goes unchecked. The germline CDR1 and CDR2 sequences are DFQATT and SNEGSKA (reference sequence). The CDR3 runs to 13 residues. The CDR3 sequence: CSARGPQGYEQYF.

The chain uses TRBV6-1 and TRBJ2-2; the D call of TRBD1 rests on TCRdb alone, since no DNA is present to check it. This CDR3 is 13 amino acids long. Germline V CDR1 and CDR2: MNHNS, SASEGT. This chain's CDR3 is CASRDGQAGELFF.

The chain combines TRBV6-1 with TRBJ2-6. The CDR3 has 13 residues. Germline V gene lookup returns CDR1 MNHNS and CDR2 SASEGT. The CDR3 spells CASSEPGANVLTF.

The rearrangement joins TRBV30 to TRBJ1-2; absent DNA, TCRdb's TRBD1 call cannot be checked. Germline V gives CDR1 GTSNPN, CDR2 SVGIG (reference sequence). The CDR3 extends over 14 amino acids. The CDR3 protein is CAWINDREGYGYTF.